What follows are 18 T cell receptor beta chains derived from one specimen sequenced in a study of post-analysis software for immune sequencing data. Whole-study findings and limits: Patients had higher frequencies than controls of roughly 5 TRBV segments, including TRBV5-6, TRBV5-1 and TRBV20-1.

The antigens for these receptors are not known. The TCR beta cDNA libraries contained unique molecular identifiers. From the PCR reads, TCRdb called clonotypes with MiXCR, one entry per CDR3 protein. Found here are around 710,000 distinct CDR3 sequences, 35% to 55% of them singletons; the top ten hold roughly 4.9%. Sequenced material: blood. These receptors were obtained from a girl aged 10-17 years with multiple sclerosis.

The chain has TRBV20-1 and TRBJ2-3; 9 nucleotides line up with TRBD2. CDR1 and CDR2 (germline): DFQATT, SNEGSKA (reference sequence). The CDR3 covers 15 residues. J gave up 5 bases and V 6 bases, and 12 bases lay outside the gene matches. CDR3 bases: TGCAGTGCCCTAAAACCGGGACTAGCTCTAGATACGCAGTATTTT. Translating gives CSALKPGLALDTQYF.

The chain is built from TRBV29-1 and TRBJ1-2; no clear D gene. The CDR3 totals 11 residues. Germline assignment: CDR1 SQVTM and CDR2 ANQGSEA. V dropped 6 bases and J dropped 4 bases, with 9 bases sitting between them. The CDR3 region has the DNA TGCAGCGTGGGAGGTAGCTATGGCTACACCTTC. Encoded protein: CSVGGSYGYTF.

The chain employs TRBV27 and TRBJ2-5; the D gene is possibly TRBD1 (6 bases). Judging by the DNA end, TRBJ2-7 fits better; the J call may be wrong. Germline V gene data show CDR1 as MNHEY and CDR2 as SMNVEV (reference sequence). This CDR3 region has 15 residues. The CDR3: CASSPKGVLDDEQYF. CDR3 nucleotides: TGTGCCAGCAGCCCGAAGGGGGTTCTGGACGACGAGCAGTACTTC.

Turning to this clonotype: The junction departs from the called germline gene at one end, perhaps through a read error. V gene TRBV10-3 combines with J gene TRBJ1-5; no clear D gene. The length of the CDR3 is 12 residues. Germline CDR1 ENHRY, CDR2 SYGVKD. The CDR3 protein is CAISEGYQPQHF. DNA of the CDR3: TGCGCCATCAGTGAAGGATATCAACCCCAGCATTTT.

The V gene is TRBV24-1, the J gene TRBJ2-3; the D is unclear. Germline CDR1 KGHDR, CDR2 SFDVKD. This CDR3 contains 12 residues. V was shortened by 8 bases and J by 4 bases, with 9 bases between the two germline ends. CDR3 DNA sequence: TGTGCCACCAAAGGTCATCCAGATACGCAGTATTTT. Protein: CATKGHPDTQYF.

The chain uses TRBV20-1 and TRBJ2-5, with TRBD1 as a possible D gene (5 bases). Trimming took 6 bases from V and 3 from J, leaving 17 bases between them. The CDR3 totals 14 residues. CDR1 and CDR2 (germline): DFQATT, SNEGSKA (reference sequence). DNA for the CDR3: TGCAGTGCCGGGCTCGGGTGGGGCGAAGAGACCCAGTACTTC. Translation gives CSAGLGWGEETQYF.

The genes are TRBV4-1 and TRBJ2-1; 11 positions match TRBD2. CDR1 is MGHRA and CDR2 is YSYEKL in the germline V gene. The CDR3 contains 13 residues. Trimming took 4 bases from V and 10 from J; bases not matched to a gene: 3. CDR3 DNA sequence: TGCGCCAGCAGCCCTTTAGCGGGAGGGGAGCAGTTCTTC. It specifies CASSPLAGGEQFF.

This chain joins TRBV29-1 and TRBJ1-2; D gene ambiguous. V was shortened by 0 bases and J by 2 bases, with 1 base between the two germline ends. The CDR3 has 11 residues. In germline, CDR1 is SQVTM, CDR2 ANQGSEA. In DNA, the CDR3 is TGCAGCGTTGAAGACAACTATGGCTACACCTTC. This gives the protein CSVEDNYGYTF.

This clonotype was seen more than once but under ten times. This CDR3 reads CSVDRGAGGYTF. The CDR3 DNA reads TGCAGCGTTGACCGGGGGGCGGGAGGCTACACCTTC. J is TRBJ1-2 and V is TRBV29-1, with D tentatively TRBD1 (6 bases). V was cut by 3 bases and J by 8 bases, with 13 bases left in between. The CDR3 has 12 amino acids. Germline loops: CDR1 SQVTM, CDR2 ANQGSEA.

This clonotype has only a few counts. The chain carries TRBV29-1 and TRBJ2-5; TRBD2 agrees at 14 bases. Germline-derived CDR1 and CDR2 are SQVTM and ANQGSEA. V was clipped by 7 bases and J by 7 bases; unmatched bases: 11. This CDR3 has 15 amino acids. In nucleotides, the CDR3 is TGCAGCGCAACCCTTGGACTAGCGGGAGGAGGGACCCAGTACTTC. Its translation is CSATLGLAGGGTQYF.

The chain's CDR3 is CSAEGLAPGYTF. The CDR3 nucleotides are TGCAGTGCCGAAGGACTTGCTCCTGGCTACACCTTC. The chain employs TRBV20-1 and TRBJ1-2; unclear D gene. Germline V gene data show CDR1 as DFQATT and CDR2 as SNEGSKA (reference sequence). Trimming took 6 bases from V and 7 from J, leaving 15 bases between them. This CDR3 comprises 12 residues.

The chain links TRBV5-1 to TRBJ2-7; 8 nucleotides match TRBD2. The CDR3 has 14 residues. Looked up from germline, CDR1 is SGHRS and CDR2 is YFSETQ. With V trimmed by 0 bases and J by 7 bases, 6 bases remained unmatched. CDR3 sequence reads: CASSLAGRVNEQYF. CDR3 coding DNA: TGCGCCAGCAGCTTGGCCGGGAGGGTTAATGAGCAGTACTTC.

The V gene is TRBV12-3 or TRBV12-4, the J gene TRBJ2-1; TRBD2 matches at 7 bases. CDR3 length equals 14 residues. V gave up 6 bases and J gave up 5 bases; unmatched junction bases: 7. CDR3: CASSPRDYNNEQFF. The CDR3 DNA follows: TGTGCCAGCAGCCCCCGGGACTATAACAATGAGCAGTTCTTC.

This chain connects TRBV29-1 to TRBJ2-1; TRBD1 is a possible D gene (6 bases). CDR1 SQVTM and CDR2 ANQGSEA come from the germline V gene. The V end was cut by 7 bases, the J end by 4 bases, with 23 bases between. CDR3 length: 16 amino acids. The CDR3 bases are TGCAGCGGAACAGGAAACCCCGGGACAAAGTACAATGAGCAGTTCTTC. Protein product: CSGTGNPGTKYNEQFF.

This chain joins TRBV6-1 and TRBJ2-1, with a tentative D call TRBD1 (6 bases). Germline V lookup: CDR1 MNHNS, CDR2 SASEGT. This CDR3 spans 15 amino acids. V lost 1 base to trimming and J lost 0 bases, with 7 bases between them. CDR3 sequence: CASSEEGDSYNEQFF. The CDR3, as DNA: TGTGCCAGCAGTGAAGAGGGGGACTCCTACAATGAGCAGTTCTTC.

This clonotype occurred a few times. V and J are TRBV27 and TRBJ2-7; 11 bases agree with TRBD1. Germline V CDR1 and CDR2: MNHEY, SMNVEV (reference sequence). The CDR3 has 12 residues. J was trimmed by 9 bases and V by 2 bases; bases with no gene match: 0. CDR3 amino acids: CASSLGTGGQYF. The CDR3 DNA reads as TGTGCCAGCAGTTTAGGGACAGGGGGGCAGTACTTC.

The V and J genes are TRBV19 and TRBJ1-5, with D possibly TRBD1 on 5 matching bases. V lost 4 bases to trimming and J lost 3 bases, with 13 bases between them. CDR1 is LNHDA, CDR2 SQIVND, per germline (reference sequence). CDR3 length: 15 amino acids. The CDR3 region is CASSKLGADNQPQHF. The CDR3 nucleotides are TGTGCCAGTAGTAAGCTCGGGGCGGACAATCAGCCCCAGCATTTT.

In this sample, this clonotype turned up once. The V call is TRBV15, the J call TRBJ2-5, with no clear D. The ends were cut back, 0 bases at V and 5 bases at J, with 7 bases in the middle. The CDR3 sequence is 13 residues long. Germline assignment: CDR1 LNHNV and CDR2 YYDKDF (reference sequence). DNA of the CDR3: TGTGCCACCAGCAGAGATTCCCCGGAGACCCAGTACTTC. It specifies CATSRDSPETQYF. The whole variable domain, remainder taken from reference TRBV15 and TRBJ2-5, is DAMVIQNPRYQVTQFGKPVTLSCSQTLNHNVMYWYQQKSSQAPKLLFHYYDKDFNNEADTPDNFQSRRPNTSFCFLDIRSPGLGDTAMYLCATSRDSPETQYFGPGTRLLVL.